The clone carrying this T cell receptor (beta chain) was seen at least ten times. The antigen is undetermined. This sample stems from a study of T cell repertoires in cytomegalovirus infection. For the study at large: From public TCR beta signatures came an indication of both CMV infection and matching HLA type.

The CDR3 runs 13 residues. Looked up from germline, CDR1 is MDHEN and CDR2 is SYDVKM. V lost 5 bases and J 6 bases, leaving 12 bases between the germline ends. TCRdb re-derived calls from the reads in MiXCR, one entry per CDR3 protein. This table holds about 300,000 distinct CDR3 sequences, about 25% found once. Study findings and constraints: CMV-specific TCR beta clonotypes restricted by HLA-C were the ones dominating the ex vivo response.

The clonotype originates from a human donor in good health (CMV status not recorded). Some clones in this sample may be carry-over from other donors' samples. Sequenced material: PBMCs. V gene TRBV28 combines with J gene TRBJ2-3; a weak D match, TRBD2 (5 bases). The CDR3 spells CASSITRVDTQYF. In nucleotides, the CDR3 is TGTGCCAGCAGTATCACTAGGGTCGATACGCAGTATTTT.